This is a list of T cell receptor beta chains from one sample in a study of blood T cell repertoires in COVID-19. The repertoire was sequenced with immunoSEQ multiplex PCR; TCRdb's copy has only in-frame clones and lacks some. The table includes roughly 330,000 clones, 80% to 90% detected once. The material sequenced was PBMCs or T cells enriched from blood (not recorded which). The receptors shown here come from a man aged 25 to 40 who had recovered from COVID-19. CDR3s leave out the opening cysteine and the closing phenylalanine or tryptophan. Each record gives: J gene, V gene, CDR3 protein.

j_gene: TRBJ2-2; v_gene: TRBV19; CDR3aa: ASSKTAKQGRTGELF
j_gene: TRBJ2-1; v_gene: TRBV11-2; CDR3aa: ASSSGDRGNEQF
j_gene: TRBJ1-5; v_gene: TRBV5-5; CDR3aa: ASSPRTGEVQPQH
j_gene: TRBJ1-2; v_gene: TRBV18; CDR3aa: ASSPDRGYGYT
j_gene: TRBJ1-5; v_gene: TRBV2; CDR3aa: ASTGGGQPQH
j_gene: TRBJ1-1; v_gene: TRBV19; CDR3aa: ASSFLTAMNTEAF
j_gene: TRBJ1-4; v_gene: TRBV18; CDR3aa: ASSTGGLGEKLF
j_gene: TRBJ1-1; v_gene: TRBV6-5; CDR3aa: ASSYNGFTEAF
j_gene: TRBJ2-5; v_gene: TRBV9; CDR3aa: ASSVAETQY
j_gene: TRBJ2-1; v_gene: TRBV19; CDR3aa: ASKGLAGGSSYNEQF
j_gene: TRBJ2-3; v_gene: TRBV5-1; CDR3aa: ASSLGTGSSTDTQY
j_gene: TRBJ2-1; v_gene: TRBV27; CDR3aa: ASSPASSYNEQF
j_gene: TRBJ2-2; v_gene: TRBV19; CDR3aa: ASTEIGRVPPGELF
j_gene: TRBJ2-7; v_gene: TRBV18; CDR3aa: ASSPPEGADYEQY
j_gene: TRBJ2-1; v_gene: TRBV28; CDR3aa: ASSSLAAPSYNEQF
j_gene: TRBJ1-2; v_gene: TRBV5-1; CDR3aa: ASSLYRTGTNYGYT
j_gene: TRBJ1-5; v_gene: TRBV6-1; CDR3aa: ASSEGGAGQPQH
j_gene: TRBJ2-5; v_gene: TRBV21-1; CDR3aa: ASSKLAGYQETQY
j_gene: TRBJ1-4; v_gene: TRBV5-6; CDR3aa: ASSLDSTNEKLF
j_gene: TRBJ1-6; v_gene: TRBV6-5; CDR3aa: ASSSETYNSPLH
j_gene: TRBJ2-3; v_gene: TRBV7-3; CDR3aa: ASSLTGTRTDTQY
j_gene: TRBJ2-7; v_gene: TRBV6-5; CDR3aa: ASSYATGYEQY